What follows are 30 T cell receptor beta chains derived from one specimen sequenced in a study of cytomegalovirus exposure and HLA in healthy donors. The PCR employed 60 Vbeta primers together with 13 Jbeta primers. Profiled with immunoSEQ multiplex PCR; TCRdb holds only in-frame clones, not every one. The data hold roughly 170,000 clones, with roughly four fifths observed a single time. Sequencing was performed on PBMCs. These receptors came from a man in his fifties or sixties in good health and CMV-seronegative.

The chain links TRBV4-2 to TRBJ1-4; D perhaps matches TRBD1 (6 bases). The CDR3 runs to 15 residues. From germline, CDR1 is LGHNA and CDR2 YNFKEQ. Trimming pared 4 bases from V and 10 bases from J, leaving 19 bases between. The CDR3, as DNA: TGTGCCAGCAGCCCAAGTCAGGGGTTGGGCGGAAAACTGTTTTTT. Translating gives CASSPSQGLGGKLFF.

A single count supports this clone. The rearrangement links TRBV28 to TRBJ2-1; 7 bases line up with TRBD1. V dropped 6 bases and J dropped 4; count of bases not matched to a gene: 6. The CDR3 runs 14 residues. CDR1 and CDR2 (germline): MDHEN, SYDVKM. CDR3 sequence: CASRRQGVYNEQFF. CDR3 bases: TGTGCCAGCAGGAGACAGGGAGTGTACAATGAGCAGTTCTTC.

The V call is TRBV19, the J call TRBJ2-1; 9 bases line up with TRBD2. Unmatched junction bases numbered 8, after V lost 3 bases and J lost 5 bases. This CDR3 is built from 16 residues. Germline values: CDR1 LNHDA, CDR2 SQIVND (reference sequence). The CDR3 loop is CASSMRTGLANNEQFF. The CDR3, as DNA: TGTGCCAGTAGTATGCGCACGGGACTAGCAAACAATGAGCAGTTCTTC.

This clone was counted a single time. The chain is built from TRBV4-1 and TRBJ1-3, with a weak D call TRBD1 (5 bases). CDR3 length equals 16 residues. Trimming took off 0 bases at V and 0 bases at J, with 9 bases between the two ends. Germline V gene data show CDR1 as MGHRA and CDR2 as YSYEKL. CDR3 sequence reads: CASSQDQGSSGNTIYF. For the CDR3, the DNA is TGCGCCAGCAGCCAAGACCAGGGAAGCTCTGGAAACACCATATATTTT.

The chain employs TRBV5-1 and TRBJ2-3, with D perhaps matching TRBD1 (6 bases). With 4 bases removed from V and 6 bases from J, the gap between germline ends came to 12 bases. This CDR3 spans 13 amino acids. CDR1 SGHRS and CDR2 YFSETQ come from the germline V gene. The CDR3: CASSPQGMDTQYF. The CDR3 DNA is TGCGCCAGCAGCCCACAGGGAATGGATACGCAGTATTTT.

This clone was detected only once. The junction differs from germline at one of its ends, possibly a read error. This chain connects TRBV7-9 to TRBJ2-3, with D perhaps matching TRBD1 (6 bases). The length of the CDR3 is 13 residues. Per the germline V gene, CDR1 is SEHNR and CDR2 is FQNEAQ (reference sequence). In DNA form, the CDR3 reads TGTTCCAGCAGCTTTCAGGGGTCAGATACGCAGTATTTT. Translated, it gives CSSSFQGSDTQYF.

The V call is TRBV18, the J call TRBJ1-5; D not resolved. Trimming removed 3 bases at V and 2 bases at J, with 11 bases between. Germline V gene lookup returns CDR1 KGHSH and CDR2 LQKENI. The CDR3 covers 15 residues. The CDR3 coding sequence is TGTGCCAGCTCACCCAACCCAGGCGGCAATCAGCCCCAGCATTTT. Protein sequence: CASSPNPGGNQPQHF.

The chain links TRBV9 to TRBJ1-5; the match to TRBD1 covers 7 bases. Germline V gene lookup returns CDR1 SGDLS and CDR2 YYNGEE. The J segment lost 6 bases and the V segment lost 0 bases, leaving 6 bases of the junction unmatched. The CDR3 loop spans 15 amino acids. The CDR3 loop reads CASSVGEGARQPQHF. DNA for the CDR3: TGTGCCAGCAGCGTAGGCGAGGGGGCTCGTCAGCCCCAGCATTTT.

V usage is TRBV9 and J usage is TRBJ1-1; tentative D call: TRBD1 (5 bases). There are 15 residues in the CDR3. Germline V gene lookup returns CDR1 SGDLS and CDR2 YYNGEE. Between the trimmed V and J ends, which lost 4 bases and 0 bases, there was a span of 13 bases. The CDR3 bases are TGTGCCAGCAGCCCCCGGGGGGACGTGAACACTGAAGCTTTCTTT. It encodes CASSPRGDVNTEAFF.

The chain uses TRBV27 and TRBJ1-5, with D perhaps matching TRBD1 (6 bases). V was clipped by 0 bases and J by 4 bases, with 10 bases between them. Per germline, CDR1 MNHEY and CDR2 SMNVEV (reference sequence). This CDR3 region has 15 residues. DNA for the CDR3: TGTGCCAGCAGTTTATCAACAGGGTCAAATCAGCCCCAGCATTTT. This encodes CASSLSTGSNQPQHF.

A few counts support this clone. This chain links TRBV2 with TRBJ1-5, with 7 bases fitting TRBD1. CDR1 and CDR2 (germline): SNHLY, FYNNEI. The trim removed 4 bases at V and 4 bases at J, leaving 7 bases unmatched. This CDR3 region has 15 residues. DNA of the CDR3: TGTGCCAGCAGTGCACAGGGGATTGGTAATCAGCCCCAGCATTTT. Translated: CASSAQGIGNQPQHF.

The chain couples TRBV9 to TRBJ2-1, with 10 bases matching TRBD1. The CDR3 extends over 16 amino acids. Trimming cost V 4 bases and J 3 bases; bases outside gene matches: 7. The germline CDR1 and CDR2 sequences are SGDLS and YYNGEE. The CDR3: CASSSSRDRGYNEQFF. CDR3 DNA: TGTGCCAGCAGCTCGAGCCGGGACAGGGGCTACAATGAGCAGTTCTTC.

On this clone itself: Other nucleotide sequences in the sample specify the same CDR3. V is TRBV15 and J is TRBJ1-2; D possibly corresponds to TRBD1 (5 bases). Trimming stripped 4 bases from V and 6 bases from J, with 15 bases between. Germline V gene data show CDR1 as LNHNV and CDR2 as YYDKDF (reference sequence). The CDR3 spans 14 residues. Here the CDR3 reads CATSTGWEFDGYTF. The CDR3 coding sequence is TGTGCCACCAGCACAGGGTGGGAATTTGATGGCTACACCTTC.

The chain uses TRBV5-1 and TRBJ2-7, with D maybe TRBD1 (6 bases). Germline V gene data show CDR1 as SGHRS and CDR2 as YFSETQ. V lost 1 base, J lost 4 bases, and 12 bases lay in between. This CDR3 comprises 14 residues. CDR3 residues: CASSLNWGTYEQYF. CDR3 in DNA: TGCGCCAGCAGCTTGAATTGGGGGACATACGAGCAGTACTTC.

This rearrangement joins TRBV7-9 to TRBJ1-4; 9 positions agree with TRBD1. This CDR3 is built from 15 residues. Germline CDR1 is SEHNR and CDR2 is FQNEAQ (reference sequence). J lost 2 bases, V lost 2 bases, and 0 bases had no gene match. The CDR3 spells CASSLTGGTNEKLFF. The CDR3 DNA reads TGTGCCAGCAGCTTAACAGGGGGCACTAATGAAAAACTGTTTTTT.

The chain joins TRBV18 to TRBJ1-5; 12 bases are a match to TRBD1. CDR3 length: 17 amino acids. With V trimmed by 1 base and J by 6 bases, 7 bases remained unmatched. Germline V gene lookup returns CDR1 KGHSH and CDR2 LQKENI. CDR3 coding DNA: TGTGCCAGCTCACCACAACGGGACAGGGGGCGTATTCAGCCCCAGCATTTT. Residues: CASSPQRDRGRIQPQHF.

V and J are TRBV21-1 and TRBJ2-5; no check of the table's D call, TRBD1, against the DNA was made. TRBV21-1 is flagged as a pseudogene. The CDR3 runs 14 residues. CDR3 protein: CASSVMDSQETQYF. DNA of the CDR3: TGTGCCAGCAGCGTCATGGACAGCCAAGAGACCCAGTACTTC.

This clone was seen only a few times. The CDR3 coding sequence is TGTGCCAGCAGCTTGGTGAGACAGTTCAATCAGCCCCAGCATTTT. Residues: CASSLVRQFNQPQHF. The gene calls are TRBV5-8 and TRBJ1-5; weak D call: TRBD1 (5 bases). Germline CDR1 and CDR2: SGHTS and YDEGEE. With 0 bases removed from V and 3 bases from J, the gap between germline ends came to 10 bases. This CDR3 is 15 amino acids long.

The J gene is TRBJ2-1, the V gene TRBV29-1; TRBD1 is a possible D gene (6 bases). The CDR3 extends over 14 amino acids. Germline lookup yields CDR1 SQVTM and CDR2 ANQGSEA. V was shortened by 2 bases and J by 8 bases, with 16 bases between the two germline ends. The CDR3 DNA follows: TGCAGCGTTGAATCAGGGGTGGGATCCCATGAGCAGTTCTTC. This gives the protein CSVESGVGSHEQFF.

The rearrangement links TRBV19 to TRBJ2-7; D may be TRBD1 (6 bases). This CDR3 region has 16 residues. The ends were cut back, 3 bases at V and 3 bases at J, with 18 bases in the middle. The germline V gene has CDR1 LNHDA and CDR2 SQIVND (reference sequence). The CDR3 DNA reads TGTGCCAGTAGTATCGGAGGACAGTTGGGCTTCTACGAGCAGTACTTC. The encoded protein is CASSIGGQLGFYEQYF.

The chain carries TRBV9 and TRBJ2-7, with D perhaps matching TRBD2 (6 bases). The CDR3 covers 16 residues. CDR1 is SGDLS, CDR2 YYNGEE, per germline. V lost 4 bases to trimming and J lost 2 bases, with 19 bases between them. The CDR3 nucleotides are TGTGCCAGCAGCCCCCAGGTGGGAGGCTTTACCTACGAGCAGTACTTC. This codes for CASSPQVGGFTYEQYF.

The V and J genes are TRBV23-1 and TRBJ1-4, with 9 nucleotides matching TRBD1. TRBV23-1 is known as an ORF, though its function is uncertain. This CDR3 contains 18 residues. V was pared by 4 bases and J by 0 bases, with 9 bases of the junction left unmatched. This CDR3 is CASSRDRANYSTNEKLFF. The CDR3 DNA follows: TGCGCCAGCAGTCGGGACAGGGCAAATTACTCAACTAATGAAAAACTGTTTTTT.

The chain is built from TRBV11-3 and TRBJ2-5, with TRBD1 matching over 8 bases. The DNA matches TRBJ2-7 better at its end, which makes the J call doubtful. The CDR3 runs 13 residues. Germline V gene sequence: CDR1 SGHNT, CDR2 YENEEA. The CDR3 sequence is CASSFTGGREQYF. In nucleotides, the CDR3 is TGTGCCAGCAGCTTCACAGGGGGACGCGAGCAGTACTTC.

This chain joins TRBV7-2 and TRBJ2-2; TRBD1 matches at 7 bases. Per the germline V gene, CDR1 is SGHTA and CDR2 is FQGNSA. The CDR3 consists of 15 residues. Trimming cost V 5 bases and J 5 bases; bases outside gene matches: 8. CDR3 region: CASSARQGSTGELFF. The CDR3 DNA reads as TGTGCCAGCAGCGCTAGACAGGGTTCAACCGGGGAGCTGTTTTTT.

The gene calls are TRBV19 and TRBJ2-3; 12 bases agree with TRBD1. The germline CDR1 and CDR2 sequences are LNHDA and SQIVND (reference sequence). The CDR3 is made up of 15 amino acids. V lost 8 bases to trimming and J lost 5 bases; unmatched junction nucleotides: 8. The CDR3 sequence: CASRGTGGALDTQYF. As DNA, the CDR3 is TGTGCCAGTCGTGGGACAGGGGGCGCCTTAGATACGCAGTATTTT.

The rearrangement links TRBV7-2 to TRBJ2-5; 10 nucleotides align to TRBD2. From germline, CDR1 is SGHTA and CDR2 FQGNSA. V dropped 5 bases and J dropped 3; count of bases not matched to a gene: 3. The CDR3 has 14 amino acids. The CDR3 protein is CASSAGLAEETQYF. CDR3 sequence (DNA): TGTGCCAGCAGCGCCGGACTAGCGGAAGAGACCCAGTACTTC.

This chain joins TRBV30 and TRBJ2-5; maybe TRBD2 (5 bases). Germline V gene data show CDR1 as GTSNPN and CDR2 as SVGIG (reference sequence). V was clipped by 3 bases and J by 3 bases, with 5 bases between them. The CDR3 totals 11 residues. The CDR3 region is CAWSGEETQYF. The CDR3 DNA reads TGTGCCTGGAGCGGGGAAGAGACCCAGTACTTC.

Here the CDR3 reads CASRPTRVGVQYF. DNA for the CDR3: TGTGCCAGCAGACCGACCAGGGTAGGGGTCCAGTATTTT. The chain has TRBV27 and TRBJ2-3, with D possibly matching TRBD1 (5 bases). The germline CDR1 and CDR2 sequences are MNHEY and SMNVEV (reference sequence). V lost 6 bases and J lost 12, with 19 bases in between. The CDR3 runs to 13 residues.

The chain couples TRBV4-3 to TRBJ2-2, with 7 bases identical to TRBD1. With 1 base clipped from V and 2 bases from J, the junction kept 13 bases outside the gene matches. This CDR3 contains 19 residues. Germline V gene lookup returns CDR1 LGHNA and CDR2 YSLEER. For the CDR3, the DNA is TGCGCCAGCAGCCAAGCGGCCTCCCGGGACAGCCACAACACCGGGGAGCTGTTTTTT. Translated, it gives CASSQAASRDSHNTGELFF.

This chain links TRBV7-2 with TRBJ1-3; the D is unclear. Trimming took 1 base from V and 1 from J, leaving 14 bases between them. This CDR3 has 17 residues. CDR1 is SGHTA and CDR2 is FQGNSA in the germline V gene. In nucleotides, the CDR3 is TGTGCCAGCAGCTTAGGGCGGGGAGTGAGTTCTGGAAACACCATATATTTT. It translates to CASSLGRGVSSGNTIYF.